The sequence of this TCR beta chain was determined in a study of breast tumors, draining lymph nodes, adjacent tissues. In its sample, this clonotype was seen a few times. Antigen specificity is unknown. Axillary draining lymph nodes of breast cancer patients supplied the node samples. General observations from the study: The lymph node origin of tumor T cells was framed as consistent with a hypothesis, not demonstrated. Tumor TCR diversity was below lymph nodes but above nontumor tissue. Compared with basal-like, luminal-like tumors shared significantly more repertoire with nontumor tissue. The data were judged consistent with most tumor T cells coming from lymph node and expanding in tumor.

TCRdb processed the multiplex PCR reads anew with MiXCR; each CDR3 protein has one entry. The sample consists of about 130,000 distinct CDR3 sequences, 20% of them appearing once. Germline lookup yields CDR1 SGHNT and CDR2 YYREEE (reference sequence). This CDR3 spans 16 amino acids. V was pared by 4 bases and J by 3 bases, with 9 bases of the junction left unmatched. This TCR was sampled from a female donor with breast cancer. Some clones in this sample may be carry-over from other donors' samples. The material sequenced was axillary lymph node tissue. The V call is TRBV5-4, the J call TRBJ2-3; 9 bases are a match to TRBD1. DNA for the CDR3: TGTGCCAGCAGCCTCCTGACAGGGGGGAGTACAGATACGCAGTATTTT. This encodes CASSLLTGGSTDTQYF. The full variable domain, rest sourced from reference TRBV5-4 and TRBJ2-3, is ETGVTQSPTHLIKTRGQQVTLRCSSQSGHNTVSWYQQALGQGPQFIFQYYREEENGRGNFPPRFSGLQFPNYSSELNVNALELDDSALYLCASSLLTGGSTDTQYFGPGTRLTVL.